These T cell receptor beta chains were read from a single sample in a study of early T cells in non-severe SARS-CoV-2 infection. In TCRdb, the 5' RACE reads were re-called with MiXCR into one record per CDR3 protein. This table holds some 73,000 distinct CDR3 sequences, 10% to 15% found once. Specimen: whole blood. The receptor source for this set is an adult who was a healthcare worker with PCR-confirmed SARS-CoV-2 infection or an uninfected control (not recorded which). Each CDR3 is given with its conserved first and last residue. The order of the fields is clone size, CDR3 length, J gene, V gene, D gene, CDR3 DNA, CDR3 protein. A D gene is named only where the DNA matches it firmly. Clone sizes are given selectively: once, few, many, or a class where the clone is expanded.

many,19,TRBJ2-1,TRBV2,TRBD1,TGTGCCAGCACTCTCGAAAGGGACAGGTTCTCGGGGGCTGGAAATGAGCAGTTCTTC,CASTLERDRFSGAGNEQFF
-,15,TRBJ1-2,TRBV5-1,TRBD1,TGCGCCAGCAGCTTGGCCCCAGGGGGCGACTATGGCTACACCTTC,CASSLAPGGDYGYTF
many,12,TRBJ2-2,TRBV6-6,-,TGTGCCAGCAGTTACGGCCAGGGAGAGCTGTTTTTT,CASSYGQGELFF
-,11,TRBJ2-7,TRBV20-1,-,TGCAGTGCTCCTAAACTAGGAGAGCAGTACTTC,CSAPKLGEQYF
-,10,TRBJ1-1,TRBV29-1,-,TGCGCGGCCGGGGCCCCTGAAGCTTTCTTT,CAAGAPEAFF
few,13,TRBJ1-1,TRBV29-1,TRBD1,TGCAGCGTTACAGGGGCTTCCGACACTGAAGCTTTCTTT,CSVTGASDTEAFF
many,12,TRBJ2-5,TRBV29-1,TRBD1,TGCAGCGCTTACGGACAGGGGGAGACCCAGTACTTC,CSAYGQGETQYF
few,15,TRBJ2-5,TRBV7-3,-,TGTGCCAGCAGCTTAATCCCCGTCATTGGGGAGACCCAGTACTTC,CASSLIPVIGETQYF
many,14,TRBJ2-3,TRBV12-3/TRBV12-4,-,TGTGCCAGCAGCCCTGACTTAGGCACCGATACGCAGTATTTT,CASSPDLGTDTQYF
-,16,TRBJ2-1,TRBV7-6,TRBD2,TGTGCCAGCAGCTTAGTTGGTAGCGGGAGACACAATGAGCAGTTCTTC,CASSLVGSGRHNEQFF
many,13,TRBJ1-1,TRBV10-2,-,TGCGCCAGCAGCGTCGCAGGGAACACTGAAGCTTTCTTT,CASSVAGNTEAFF
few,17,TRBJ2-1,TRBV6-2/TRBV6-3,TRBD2,TGTGCCAGCAGTTACTCGAACATAGCGGGAGGGGTCGATGAGCAGTTCTTC,CASSYSNIAGGVDEQFF
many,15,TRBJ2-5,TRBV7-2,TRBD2,TGTGCCAGCAGCTTAGGGCTAGCGGACCAAGAGACCCAGTACTTC,CASSLGLADQETQYF
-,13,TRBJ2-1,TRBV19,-,TGTGCCAGTAGTAAGACAGGATGGCTTGAGCAGTTCTTC,CASSKTGWLEQFF
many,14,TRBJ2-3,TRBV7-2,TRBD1,TGTGCCAGCAGCCCGGACAGGGGCACAGATACGCAGTATTTT,CASSPDRGTDTQYF
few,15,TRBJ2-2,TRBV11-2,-,TGTGCCAGCAGCTTAGACGGGAGTGAGGCCGGGGAGCTGTTTTTT,CASSLDGSEAGELFF
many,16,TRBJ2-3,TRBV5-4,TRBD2,TGTGCCAGCAGCGACGGGACTAGCGGAACCACAGATACGCAGTATTTT,CASSDGTSGTTDTQYF
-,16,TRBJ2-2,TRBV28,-,TGTGCCAGCAGTTTATCCGGCGGGTCAGGGACCGGGGAGCTGTTTTTT,CASSLSGGSGTGELFF
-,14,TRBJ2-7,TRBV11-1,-,TGTGCCAGCAGCCACCCCAGGGGAGACCACGAGCAGTACTTC,CASSHPRGDHEQYF
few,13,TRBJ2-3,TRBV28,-,TGTGCCAGCCACGAGAGACTCACAGATACGCAGTATTTT,CASHERLTDTQYF
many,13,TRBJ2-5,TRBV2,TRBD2,TGTGCCAGCACCAAGGAACGGGAGGGCACCCAGTACTTC,CASTKEREGTQYF
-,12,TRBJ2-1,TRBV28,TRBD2,TGTGCCAGCATTACTAGCGGGGCCACTCGGTTCTTC,CASITSGATRFF
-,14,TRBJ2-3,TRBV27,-,TGTGCCAGTACGTTGGACTACAACACAGATACGCAGTATTTT,CASTLDYNTDTQYF
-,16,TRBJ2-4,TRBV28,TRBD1,TGTGCCAGCAGGTCACCCGGGACAGGGGGCGCAGACATTCAGTACTTC,CASRSPGTGGADIQYF
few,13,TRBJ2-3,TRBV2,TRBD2,TGTGCCAGCAGTACTAGCGGGAGAGATACGCAGTATTTT,CASSTSGRDTQYF
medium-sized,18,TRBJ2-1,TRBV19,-,TGTGCCAGTAGCCCTTCGTTAGGGGGGGAAGCGCGGTACAATGAGCAGTTCTTC,CASSPSLGGEARYNEQFF
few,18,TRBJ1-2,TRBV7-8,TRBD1,TGTGCCAGCAGCTTTAATAAAGGGAGGGGGCGCGCGGACTATGGCTACACCTTC,CASSFNKGRGRADYGYTF
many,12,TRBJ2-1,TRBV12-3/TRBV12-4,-,TGTGCCAGCAGTTGGGAGTACAATGAGCAGTTCTTC,CASSWEYNEQFF
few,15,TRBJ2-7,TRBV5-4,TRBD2,TGTGCCAGCAGCTTGCGGGGACTAGCGGACTACGAGCAGTACTTC,CASSLRGLADYEQYF
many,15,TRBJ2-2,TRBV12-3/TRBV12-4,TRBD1,TGTGCCAGCAGCCAAGGACAGGGGAACACCGGGGAGCTGTTTTTT,CASSQGQGNTGELFF
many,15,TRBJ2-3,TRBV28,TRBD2,TGTGCCAGCAGTACGACTAGCGGGAGGGCAGATACGCAGTATTTT,CASSTTSGRADTQYF
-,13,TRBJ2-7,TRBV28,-,TGTGCCAGCTCGCTGGGTTCGACCTACGAGCAGTACTTC,CASSLGSTYEQYF
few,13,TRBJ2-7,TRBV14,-,TGTGCCAGCAGCCGGGACTCTAACTACGAGCAGTACTTC,CASSRDSNYEQYF
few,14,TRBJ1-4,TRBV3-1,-,TGTGCCAGCAGTGCCTCGTCGGGGGGTGAAAAACTGTTTTTT,CASSASSGGEKLFF
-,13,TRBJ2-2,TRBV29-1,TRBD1,TGCAGCGTCTCAGGGGGCCGGACCGGGGAGCTGTTTTTT,CSVSGGRTGELFF
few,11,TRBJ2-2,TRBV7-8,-,TGTGCCAGCAGTTCCGTCCGGGAGCTGTTTTTT,CASSSVRELFF
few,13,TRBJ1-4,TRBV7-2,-,TGTGCCAGCAGCTGGAGGCACAATGAAAAACTGTTTTTT,CASSWRHNEKLFF
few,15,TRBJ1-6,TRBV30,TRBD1,TGTGCCTCTTCCACGACAGGGGACTATAATTCACCCCTCCACTTT,CASSTTGDYNSPLHF
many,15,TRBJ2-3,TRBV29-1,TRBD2,TGCAGCGTTGGGGAAGCGGGAGTAGGCACAGATACGCAGTATTTT,CSVGEAGVGTDTQYF
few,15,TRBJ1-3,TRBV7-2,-,TGTGCCAGCAGCTTAGGAGGAGCCACTGGAAACACCATATATTTT,CASSLGGATGNTIYF
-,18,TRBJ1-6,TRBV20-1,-,TGCAGTGCTAGAGATCTCCCGGGCCCAGGGAGGTATAATTCACCCCTCCACTTT,CSARDLPGPGRYNSPLHF
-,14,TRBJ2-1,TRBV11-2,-,TGTGCCAGCAGCTCCTGGACTGCTTACAATGAGCAGTTCTTC,CASSSWTAYNEQFF
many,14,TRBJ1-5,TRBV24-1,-,TGTGCCACCAGTGATATGAGTAGCAATCAGCCCCAGCATTTT,CATSDMSSNQPQHF
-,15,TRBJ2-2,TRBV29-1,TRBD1,TGCAGCGTCGAAACAGGGGTCCTGAACACCGGGGAGCTGTTTTTT,CSVETGVLNTGELFF
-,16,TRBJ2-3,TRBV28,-,TGTGCCAGCAGTTCCAGGGAGGTTTTCCACACAGATACGCAGTATTTT,CASSSREVFHTDTQYF
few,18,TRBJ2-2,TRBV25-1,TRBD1,TGTGCCAGCAGTCATTTTGCGACAGGGGGCCTGAACACCGGGGAGCTGTTTTTT,CASSHFATGGLNTGELFF
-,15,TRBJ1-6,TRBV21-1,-,TGTGCCAGCAGCAAAGTCCACAGGGGTAATTCACCCCTCCACTTT,CASSKVHRGNSPLHF
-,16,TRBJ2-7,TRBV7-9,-,TGTGCCAGCAGTCCCGAGGCGGCACGGGGCGCATACGAGCAGTACTTC,CASSPEAARGAYEQYF
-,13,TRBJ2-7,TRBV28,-,TGTGCCAGCAGTTCTGGGACCGCCCACTCGCAGTACTTC,CASSSGTAHSQYF